Sequencing of this TCR beta chain was carried out in a study of blood T cell repertoires in COVID-19. Study information: Researchers got acute and convalescent COVID-19 samples from the United States, Italy and Spain. Sample material is recorded as cDNA or gDNA derived from T cells, B-cell-depleted T cells, or PBMCs.

Source study methods: Amplification from reference gene primers served as the basis for estimated nucleated cell counts. Only in-frame clones appear in the TCRdb table, and some are missing; sequencing was by immunoSEQ multiplex PCR. V, J and clone size derive from that table, while D and trimming were established from the DNA sequence. The sample lists 150,000 or so clones, around 80% occurring once. V lost 9 bases and J lost 7; bases outside the gene matches: 5. The CDR3 totals 13 residues. Sequenced: peripheral blood. The receptor's source is a woman of 80 years or more with acute or convalescent COVID-19. This chain uses TRBV12-3 or TRBV12-4 with TRBJ2-1; 11 bases fit TRBD2. The CDR3 nucleotides are TGTGCCAGTAGCGGGAGGGCTTCAAATGAGCAGTTCTTC. Its protein product is CASSGRASNEQFF.